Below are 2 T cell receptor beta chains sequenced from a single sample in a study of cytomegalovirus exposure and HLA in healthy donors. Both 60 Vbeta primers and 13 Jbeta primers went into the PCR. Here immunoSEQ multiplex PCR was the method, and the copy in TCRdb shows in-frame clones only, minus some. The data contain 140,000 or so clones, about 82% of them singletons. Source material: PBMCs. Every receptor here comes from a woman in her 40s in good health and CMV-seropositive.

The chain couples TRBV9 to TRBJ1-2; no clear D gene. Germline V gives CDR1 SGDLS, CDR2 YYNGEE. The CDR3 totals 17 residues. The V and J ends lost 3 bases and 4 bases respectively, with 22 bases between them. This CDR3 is CASSADRTGKSSYGYTF. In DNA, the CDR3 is TGTGCCAGCAGCGCCGACCGGACGGGGAAATCTAGCTATGGCTACACCTTC.

CDR3 sequence reads: CASSQDGRATNEKLFF. In nucleotides, the CDR3 is TGCGCCAGCAGCCAAGATGGGAGGGCAACTAATGAAAAACTGTTTTTT. This sequence joins TRBV4-3 and TRBJ1-4; unclear D gene. This CDR3 contains 16 residues. The V end lost 0 bases, the J end lost 0 bases, and 8 bases lay between the germline ends. Germline-derived CDR1 and CDR2 are LGHNA and YSLEER.